The source of this TCR beta chain is a study of T-cell memory formation after mild COVID-19. Study as a whole: In these data, TCR clusters were largely donor specific.

TCRdb re-analysed the 5' RACE reads in MiXCR, keeping a single row per CDR3 protein. The top ten hold 20% to 25% of the sample, which has hundreds of thousands of distinct CDR3 sequences, less than 20% seen once. The TCR was taken from a young man who had mild COVID-19 (a few samples of this study predate the infection). Cell type and time point are not known. Source material: PBMCs or a T cell subset sorted from them (not recorded which).

This CDR3 reads CASSLAGLAGVETQYF. CDR3 in DNA: TGTGCCAGCAGCTTAGCGGGACTAGCGGGGGTGGAGACCCAGTACTTC. The chain is built from TRBV7-2 and TRBJ2-5; 14 nucleotides match TRBD2. This CDR3 spans 16 amino acids. In germline, CDR1 is SGHTA, CDR2 FQGNSA. With V trimmed by 0 bases and J by 5 bases, 2 bases remained unmatched. The whole variable domain, remainder taken from reference TRBV7-2 and TRBJ2-5, is GAGVSQSPSNKVTEKGKDVELRCDPISGHTALYWYRQSLGQGLEFLIYFQGNSAPDKSGLPSDRFSAERTGGSVSTLTIQRTQQEDSAVYLCASSLAGLAGVETQYFGPGTRLLVL.